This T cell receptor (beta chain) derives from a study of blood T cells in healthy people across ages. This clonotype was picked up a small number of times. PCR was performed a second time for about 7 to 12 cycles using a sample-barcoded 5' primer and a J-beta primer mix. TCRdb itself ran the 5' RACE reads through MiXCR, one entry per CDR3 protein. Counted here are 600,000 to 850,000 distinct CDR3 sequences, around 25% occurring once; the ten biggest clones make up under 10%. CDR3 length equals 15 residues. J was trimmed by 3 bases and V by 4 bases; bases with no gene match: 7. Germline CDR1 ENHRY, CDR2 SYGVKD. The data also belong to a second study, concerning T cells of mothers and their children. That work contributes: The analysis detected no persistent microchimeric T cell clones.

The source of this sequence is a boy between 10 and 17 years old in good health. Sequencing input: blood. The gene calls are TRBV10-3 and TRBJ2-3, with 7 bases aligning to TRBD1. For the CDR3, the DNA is TGTGCCATCAGTGGGGAAGGGGGCGCGACAGATACGCAGTATTTT. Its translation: CAISGEGGATDTQYF.